This T cell receptor (beta chain) appears in the sequencing data of a study of monozygotic twins with inflammatory bowel disease. Study observations and caveats: Clonotype overlap with others was lower in IBD patients than in healthy twins, a difference that was greatest with disease activity.

This CDR3 is 15 amino acids long. The V gene's germline CDR1 is SGHTA and CDR2 FQGNSA. Points on this clonotype: Its cognate antigen is unknown.

For every TCR library, about 3,500 ng of total RNA was used. No DNA is given; TCRdb re-called the 5' RACE reads and lists each CDR3 protein once. Across hundreds of thousands of distinct CDR3 sequences, the top ten clones capture 2% to 3% of the sample. The TCR originated in a human donor with ulcerative colitis or Crohn's disease, or a healthy co-twin of an affected twin (not recorded which). Sequenced: blood. The rearrangement links TRBV7-2 to TRBJ2-1; the D gene TCRdb calls, TRBD2, cannot be checked with no DNA. The chain's CDR3 is CASSPGLAAYNEQFF.